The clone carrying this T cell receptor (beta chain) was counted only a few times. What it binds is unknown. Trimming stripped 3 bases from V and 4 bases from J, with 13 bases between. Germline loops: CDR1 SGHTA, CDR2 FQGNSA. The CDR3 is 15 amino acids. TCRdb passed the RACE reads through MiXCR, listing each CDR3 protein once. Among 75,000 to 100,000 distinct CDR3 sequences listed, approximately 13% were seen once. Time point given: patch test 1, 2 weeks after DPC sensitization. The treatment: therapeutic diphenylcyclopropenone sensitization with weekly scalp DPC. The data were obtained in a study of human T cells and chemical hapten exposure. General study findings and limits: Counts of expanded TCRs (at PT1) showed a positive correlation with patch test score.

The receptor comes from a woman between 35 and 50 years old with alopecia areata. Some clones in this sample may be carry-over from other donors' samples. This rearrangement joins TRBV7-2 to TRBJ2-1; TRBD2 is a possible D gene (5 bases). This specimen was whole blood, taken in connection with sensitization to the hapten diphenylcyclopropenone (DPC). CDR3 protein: CASSFGGSIYNEQFF. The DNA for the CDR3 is TGTGCCAGCAGCTTCGGAGGATCAATTTACAATGAGCAGTTCTTC.